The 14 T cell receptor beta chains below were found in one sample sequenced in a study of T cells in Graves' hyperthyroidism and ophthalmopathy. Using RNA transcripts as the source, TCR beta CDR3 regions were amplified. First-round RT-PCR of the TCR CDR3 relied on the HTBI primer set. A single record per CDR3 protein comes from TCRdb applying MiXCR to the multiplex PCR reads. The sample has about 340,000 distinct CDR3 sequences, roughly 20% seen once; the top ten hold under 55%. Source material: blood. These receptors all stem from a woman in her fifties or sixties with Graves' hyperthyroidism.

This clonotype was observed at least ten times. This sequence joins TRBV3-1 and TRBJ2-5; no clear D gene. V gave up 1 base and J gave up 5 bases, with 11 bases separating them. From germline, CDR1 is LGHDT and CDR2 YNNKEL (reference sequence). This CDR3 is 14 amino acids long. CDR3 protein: CASSQVLLEETQYF. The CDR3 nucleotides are TGTGCCAGCAGCCAAGTGCTCCTCGAGGAGACCCAGTACTTC.

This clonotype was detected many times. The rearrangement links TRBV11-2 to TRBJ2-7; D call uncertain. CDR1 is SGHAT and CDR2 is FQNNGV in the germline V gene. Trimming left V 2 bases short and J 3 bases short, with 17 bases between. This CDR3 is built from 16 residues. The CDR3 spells CASSLLQSSSGYEQYF. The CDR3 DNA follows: TGTGCCAGCAGCTTATTACAAAGCAGTTCCGGCTACGAGCAGTACTTC.

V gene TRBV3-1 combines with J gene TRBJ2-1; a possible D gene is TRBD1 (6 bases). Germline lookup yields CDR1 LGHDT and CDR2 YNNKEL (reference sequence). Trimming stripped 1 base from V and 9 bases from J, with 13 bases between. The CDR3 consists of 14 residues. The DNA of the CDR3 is TGTGCCAGCAGCCAAGTCAGGGGATATAGTGAGCAGTTCTTC. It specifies CASSQVRGYSEQFF.

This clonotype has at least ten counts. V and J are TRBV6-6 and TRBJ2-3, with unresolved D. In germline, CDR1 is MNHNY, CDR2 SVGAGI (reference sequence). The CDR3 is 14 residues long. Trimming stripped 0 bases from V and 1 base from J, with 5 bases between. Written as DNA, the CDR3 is TGTGCCAGCAGTTACTCGGCGGGCACAGATACGCAGTATTTT. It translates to CASSYSAGTDTQYF.

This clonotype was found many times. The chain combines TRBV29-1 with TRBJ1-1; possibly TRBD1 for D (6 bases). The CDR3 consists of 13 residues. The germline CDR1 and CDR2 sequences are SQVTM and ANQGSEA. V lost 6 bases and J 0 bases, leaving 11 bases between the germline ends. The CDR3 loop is CSVSGTLNTEAFF. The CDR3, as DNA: TGCAGCGTCTCCGGGACACTGAACACTGAAGCTTTCTTT.

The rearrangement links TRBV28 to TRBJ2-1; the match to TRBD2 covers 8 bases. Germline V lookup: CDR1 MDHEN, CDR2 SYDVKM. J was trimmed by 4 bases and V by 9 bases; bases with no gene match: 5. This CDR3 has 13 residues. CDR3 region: CASRPGGYNEQFF. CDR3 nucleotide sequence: TGTGCCAGTCGTCCGGGGGGGTACAATGAGCAGTTCTTC.

CDR3 region: CASSLGDRVNNEQFF. In DNA, the CDR3 is TGTGCCAGCAGTTTAGGGGACAGGGTCAACAATGAGCAGTTCTTC. The chain uses TRBV27 and TRBJ2-1; 9 nucleotides align to TRBD1. Germline lookup yields CDR1 MNHEY and CDR2 SMNVEV (reference sequence). V lost 2 bases to trimming and J lost 5 bases; unmatched junction nucleotides: 4. The CDR3 consists of 15 residues.

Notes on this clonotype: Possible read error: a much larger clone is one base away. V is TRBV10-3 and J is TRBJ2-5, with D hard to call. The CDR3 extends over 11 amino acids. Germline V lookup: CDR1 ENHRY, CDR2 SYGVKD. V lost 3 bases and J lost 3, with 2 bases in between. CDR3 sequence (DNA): TGTGCCATCAGTGAAGAAGAGACCCAGTACTTC. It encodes CAISEEETQYF.

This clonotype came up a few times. The CDR3 nucleotides are TGCAGTGCTAAAACAGGCCCGGGACAGGGAGAGACCCAGTACTTC. This encodes CSAKTGPGQGETQYF. This chain uses TRBV20-1 with TRBJ2-5; TRBD1 matches 9 bases. Germline CDR1 DFQATT, CDR2 SNEGSKA (reference sequence). The junction had 10 bases not matched to a gene; V was cut back by 4 bases and J by 4 bases. The CDR3 contains 15 residues.

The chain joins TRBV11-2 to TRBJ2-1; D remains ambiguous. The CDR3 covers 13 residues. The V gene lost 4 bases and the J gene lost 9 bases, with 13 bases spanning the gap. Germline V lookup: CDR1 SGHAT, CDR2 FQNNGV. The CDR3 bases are TGTGCCAGCAGCTACAACTCGTTGAGTGAGCAGTTCTTC. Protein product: CASSYNSLSEQFF.

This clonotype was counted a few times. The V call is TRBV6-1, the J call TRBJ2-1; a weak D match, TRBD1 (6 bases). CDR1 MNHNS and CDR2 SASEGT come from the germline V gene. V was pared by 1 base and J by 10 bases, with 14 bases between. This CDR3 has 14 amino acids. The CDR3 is CASSEGPGTQEQFF. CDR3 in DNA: TGTGCCAGCAGTGAAGGTCCCGGGACACAGGAGCAGTTCTTC.

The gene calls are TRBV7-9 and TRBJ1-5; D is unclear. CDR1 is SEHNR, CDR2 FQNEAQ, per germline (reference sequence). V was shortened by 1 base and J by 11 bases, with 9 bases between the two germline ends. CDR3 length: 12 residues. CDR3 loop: CASSLGQSTQHF. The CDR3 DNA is TGTGCCAGCAGCTTAGGCCAATCGACCCAGCATTTT.

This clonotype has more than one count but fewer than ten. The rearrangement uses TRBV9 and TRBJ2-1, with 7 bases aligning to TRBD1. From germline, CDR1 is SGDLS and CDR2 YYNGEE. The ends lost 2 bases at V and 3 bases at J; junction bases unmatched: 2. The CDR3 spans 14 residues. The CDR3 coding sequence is TGTGCCAGCAGCGTCTCAGGGGGCTACAATGAGCAGTTCTTC. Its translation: CASSVSGGYNEQFF.

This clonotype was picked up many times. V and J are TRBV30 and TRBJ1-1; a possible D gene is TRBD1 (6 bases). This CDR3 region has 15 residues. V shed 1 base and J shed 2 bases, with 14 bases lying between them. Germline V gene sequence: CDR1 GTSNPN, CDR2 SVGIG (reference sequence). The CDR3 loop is CAWSGTAGVNTEAFF. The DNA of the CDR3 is TGTGCCTGGAGTGGGACGGCAGGGGTTAACACTGAAGCTTTCTTT. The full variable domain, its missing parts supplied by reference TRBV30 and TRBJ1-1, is SQTIHQWPATLVQPVGSPLSLECTVEGTSNPNLYWYRQAAGRGLQLLFYSVGIGQISSEVPQNLSASRPQDRQFILSSKKLLLSDSGFYLCAWSGTAGVNTEAFFGQGTRLTVV.